These 15 T cell receptor beta chains were all obtained from the same sample, sequenced in a study of blood T cell repertoires in COVID-19. Only in-frame clones appear in the TCRdb table, and some are missing; sequencing was by immunoSEQ multiplex PCR. The sample consists of fewer than 300,000 clones, over 75% of them appearing once. The sequencing sample was made of peripheral blood. The origin of the receptors is a woman in her twenties or thirties with acute or convalescent COVID-19.

The genes are TRBV7-3 and TRBJ2-1, with 9 bases that match TRBD1. CDR1 and CDR2 (germline): SGHTA, FQGTGA. Trimming removed 4 bases from V and 2 bases from J; junction bases left unmatched: 3. The length of the CDR3 is 15 residues. Here the CDR3 reads CASSSGQGTYNEQFF. The CDR3 DNA reads TGTGCCAGCAGCTCGGGACAGGGTACCTACAATGAGCAGTTCTTC.

CDR3 residues: CASSRGTASGNTIYF. CDR3 DNA sequence: TGTGCCAGCAGCCGCGGGACAGCCTCTGGAAACACCATATATTTT. V is TRBV5-8 and J is TRBJ1-3; TRBD1 aligns across 7 bases. In germline, CDR1 is SGHTS, CDR2 YDEGEE. The trim removed 4 bases at V and 0 bases at J, leaving 4 bases unmatched. This CDR3 region has 15 residues.

This sequence joins TRBV21-1 and TRBJ1-5. TRBV21-1 counts as a pseudogene. This CDR3 contains 18 residues. CDR3 DNA sequence: TGTGCCAGCAGCAAAAATTTGGAGGGGACTGGGCCGAATCAGCCCCAGCATTTT. It encodes CASSKNLEGTGPNQPQHF.

The V and J genes are TRBV27 and TRBJ2-3; D is perhaps TRBD2 (6 bases). Germline CDR1 and CDR2: MNHEY and SMNVEV (reference sequence). The CDR3 extends over 16 amino acids. Trimming took off 5 bases at V and 0 bases at J, with 15 bases between the two ends. The CDR3 reads CASSRWPAGSTDTQYF. Written as DNA, the CDR3 is TGTGCCAGCAGTCGGTGGCCAGCGGGTAGCACAGATACGCAGTATTTT.

This clone was seen a single time. The chain employs TRBV9 and TRBJ2-3, with TRBD2 matching 7 bases. This CDR3 has 17 residues. The germline gives CDR1 SGDLS, CDR2 YYNGEE. The V and J ends lost 5 bases and 6 bases, in that order; junction bases with no gene match: 18. CDR3 DNA: TGTGCCAGCAGTGCGTGGCGGGCGGGAGCTGCTTCGGATACGCAGTATTTT. Encoded protein: CASSAWRAGAASDTQYF.

This clone was counted once. V and J are TRBV7-8 and TRBJ2-1, with TRBD2 matching over 8 bases. Trimming cost V 0 bases and J 14 bases; bases outside gene matches: 12. Germline CDR1 SGHVS, CDR2 FQNEAQ. This CDR3 spans 15 amino acids. CDR3 loop: CASSLAVGSTRGEFF. The CDR3 DNA reads TGTGCCAGCAGCTTAGCGGTGGGGAGTACGCGGGGGGAGTTCTTC. The whole variable domain, remainder taken from reference TRBV7-8 and TRBJ2-1, is GAGVSQSPRYKVAKRGQDVALRCDPISGHVSLFWYQQALGQGPEFLTYFQNEAQLDKSGLPSDRFFAERPEGSVSTLKIQRTQQEDSAVYLCASSLAVGSTRGEFFGPGTRLTVL.

This clone is a singleton in its sample. The rearrangement joins TRBV27 to TRBJ2-7; 7 bases line up with TRBD2. Germline trimming cut 5 bases from V and 0 bases from J; bases unmatched to any gene: 4. Germline V CDR1 and CDR2: MNHEY, SMNVEV (reference sequence). CDR3 length: 14 residues. The CDR3 DNA reads as TGTGCCAGCAGTACGCGGACTAGCTCCTACGAGCAGTACTTC. It yields the protein CASSTRTSSYEQYF.

The V gene is TRBV7-3, the J gene TRBJ2-5; the match to TRBD2 covers 12 bases. The CDR3 is 17 amino acids. The trim removed 2 bases at V and 7 bases at J, leaving 11 bases unmatched. CDR1 and CDR2 (germline): SGHTA, FQGTGA. CDR3 DNA sequence: TGTGCCAGCAGCTTACACCCACTAGCGGGAGGTGATGGGACCCAGTACTTC. It encodes CASSLHPLAGGDGTQYF.

The CDR3 DNA sequence: TGTGCCAGCAGCGTAGGGGCTAGCGGGAGGACAGATACGCAGTATTTT. Amino acids: CASSVGASGRTDTQYF. The rearrangement joins TRBV9 to TRBJ2-3, with TRBD2 matching 11 bases. This CDR3 has 16 amino acids. With 0 bases clipped from V and 3 bases from J, the junction kept 3 bases outside the gene matches. Germline CDR1 and CDR2: SGDLS and YYNGEE.

The genes are TRBV2 and TRBJ2-7; D is perhaps TRBD2 (5 bases). CDR3 length: 12 residues. With 7 bases removed from V and 4 bases from J, the gap between germline ends came to 11 bases. Germline V lookup: CDR1 SNHLY, CDR2 FYNNEI. The CDR3 DNA reads as TGTGCCAGCACCGAGGGTCCATACGAGCAGTACTTC. It codes for CASTEGPYEQYF.

This sequence joins TRBV7-9 and TRBJ1-1; D is unclear. Germline CDR1 SEHNR, CDR2 FQNEAQ (reference sequence). There are 12 residues in the CDR3. The germline V and J ends were trimmed by 1 base and 10 bases, with 10 bases remaining between them. The CDR3 spells CASSLETMRAFF. CDR3 sequence (DNA): TGTGCCAGCAGCTTAGAAACCATGAGAGCTTTCTTT.

V gene TRBV7-2 combines with J gene TRBJ2-7; 11 nucleotides agree with TRBD1. The CDR3 consists of 16 residues. Germline V gene lookup returns CDR1 SGHTA and CDR2 FQGNSA. J lost 5 bases, V lost 3 bases, and 9 bases had no gene match. The CDR3 DNA reads as TGTGCCAGCAGCTTGAGCCCCCGGACAGGGGGCCACGAGCAGTACTTC. Its protein is CASSLSPRTGGHEQYF.

This chain connects TRBV10-3 to TRBJ1-5; 7 bases are a match to TRBD1. V lost 5 bases to trimming and J lost 3 bases; unmatched junction nucleotides: 4. The CDR3 runs to 14 residues. Germline V gene lookup returns CDR1 ENHRY and CDR2 SYGVKD. Written as DNA, the CDR3 is TGTGCCATCAGTCCGGGACAGCCCAATCAGCCCCAGCATTTT. Residues: CAISPGQPNQPQHF.

This chain links TRBV7-8 with TRBJ2-1; 7 nucleotides agree with TRBD1. The length of the CDR3 is 18 residues. The V and J ends lost 3 bases and 8 bases, in that order; junction bases with no gene match: 19. CDR1 SGHVS and CDR2 FQNEAQ come from the germline V gene. CDR3 in DNA: TGTGCCAGCAGCTTTAACTCAGGGGGTAAGCCCCCGTGGGATGAGCAGTTCTTC. Protein sequence: CASSFNSGGKPPWDEQFF.

This chain joins TRBV5-6 and TRBJ2-1; no definite D call. Trimming took 0 bases from V and 4 from J, leaving 5 bases between them. Germline CDR1 is SGHDT and CDR2 is YYEEEE. This CDR3 comprises 13 residues. DNA for the CDR3: TGTGCCAGCAGCTTGGTCCAGTACAATGAGCAGTTCTTC. Protein: CASSLVQYNEQFF.